What follows is one T cell receptor (beta chain) and its context. Its antigen is currently unknown. The data originate from a study of T cell clonotyping in hematopoietic cell transplantation. Study-wide points: After transplant, recipient diversity fell while pathologically expanded clonotypes grew through day 180.

V was pared by 5 bases and J by 6 bases, with 5 bases of the junction left unmatched. The CDR3 extends over 16 amino acids. Germline values: CDR1 SGHTA, CDR2 FQGNSA. The method was immunoSEQ multiplex PCR; TCRdb's version includes in-frame clones alone and lacks a portion of them. The table shows 65,000 to 75,000 clones, with 90% to 95% occurring only once. Sequencing was carried out using peripheral blood mononuclear cells. The receptor was isolated from a man in his fifties or sixties in good health. Some clones in this sample may be carry-over from other donors' samples. V and J are TRBV7-2 and TRBJ2-2; 14 bases agree with TRBD2. The CDR3 region has the DNA TGTGCCAGCAGCGGACTAGCGGGAGGAGGTCCCGGGGAGCTGTTTTTT. Translated, it gives CASSGLAGGGPGELFF.